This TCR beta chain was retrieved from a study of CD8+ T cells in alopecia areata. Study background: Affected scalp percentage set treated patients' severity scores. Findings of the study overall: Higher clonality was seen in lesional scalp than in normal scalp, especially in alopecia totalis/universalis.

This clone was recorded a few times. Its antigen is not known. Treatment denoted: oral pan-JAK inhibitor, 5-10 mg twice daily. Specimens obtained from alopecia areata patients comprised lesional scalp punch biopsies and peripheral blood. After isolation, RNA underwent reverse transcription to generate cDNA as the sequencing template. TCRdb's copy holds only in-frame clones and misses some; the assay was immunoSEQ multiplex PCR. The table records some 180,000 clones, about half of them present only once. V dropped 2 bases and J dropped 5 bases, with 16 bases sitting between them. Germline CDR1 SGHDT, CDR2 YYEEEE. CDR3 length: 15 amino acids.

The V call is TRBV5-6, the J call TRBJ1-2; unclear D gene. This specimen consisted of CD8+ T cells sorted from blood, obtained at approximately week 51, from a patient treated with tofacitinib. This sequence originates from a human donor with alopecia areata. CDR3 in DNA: TGTGCCAGCAGCTTTGGGAGTATGACCGGTTATGGCTACACCTTC. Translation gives CASSFGSMTGYGYTF.